What follows are 21 T cell receptor beta chains derived from one specimen sequenced in a study of naive and memory T cell subsets. An oligonucleotide containing a UMI was ligated to the 3' end of TCR cDNA. Four PCR rounds used nested alpha and beta constant region primers plus the SP2 primer. One entry per CDR3 protein results from TCRdb running MiXCR on the 5' RACE reads. Here the sample spans roughly 48,000 distinct CDR3 sequences, around 4.7% being singletons. The receptors were sampled from a female donor in good health.

This clonotype was observed many times. J is TRBJ2-1 and V is TRBV14; D is uncertain. Trimming removed 3 bases from V and 6 bases from J, with 12 bases in between. The CDR3 runs 14 residues. CDR1 and CDR2 (germline): SGHDN, FVKESK. In DNA, the CDR3 is TGTGCCAGCAGCCAGAGTGAGTGGGGCAATGAGCAGTTCTTC. Translation gives CASSQSEWGNEQFF.

This clonotype was recorded many times. The gene calls are TRBV6-5 and TRBJ2-3, with D hard to call. V was pared by 3 bases and J by 0 bases, with 7 bases between. The CDR3 covers 14 residues. Germline V gene sequence: CDR1 MNHEY, CDR2 SVGAGI. The CDR3 coding sequence is TGTGCCAGCAGTTATTCCCCTAGCACAGATACGCAGTATTTT. Translated: CASSYSPSTDTQYF.

This clonotype was picked up a small number of times. This rearrangement joins TRBV5-5 to TRBJ2-5; 8 bases match TRBD2. Germline V gene sequence: CDR1 SGHKS, CDR2 YYEKEE (reference sequence). This CDR3 comprises 16 residues. V shed 0 bases and J 5 bases; nucleotides not matched to a gene: 9. CDR3 sequence: CASSLDVAGLGETQYF. The CDR3 coding sequence is TGTGCCAGCAGCTTGGATGTAGCGGGATTGGGGGAGACCCAGTACTTC.

The chain carries TRBV10-2 and TRBJ1-2; D gene ambiguous. Trimming cost V 4 bases and J 4 bases, with 4 bases left between them. From germline, CDR1 is WSHSY and CDR2 SAAADI. The CDR3 has 11 residues. DNA of the CDR3: TGCGCCAGCAGTGCTACCTATGGCTACACCTTC. Translation: CASSATYGYTF.

In this sample, this clonotype turned up many times. The chain recombines TRBV12-3 or TRBV12-4 with TRBJ2-1; 12 nucleotides line up with TRBD2. The CDR3 has 21 residues. Trimming cost V 5 bases and J 0 bases; bases outside gene matches: 17. CDR3 DNA: TGTGCCAGCAGTCCTAGCGGGAGGGCCGGATTGTACTTGAGCTCCTACAATGAGCAGTTCTTC. Its protein product is CASSPSGRAGLYLSSYNEQFF.

This clonotype was found many times. The chain joins TRBV5-4 to TRBJ2-7; 9 nucleotides match TRBD1. The CDR3 covers 15 residues. Germline-derived CDR1 and CDR2 are SGHNT and YYREEE (reference sequence). J lost 2 bases, V lost 4 bases, and 7 bases had no gene match. The CDR3 protein is CASSPGQGLTYEQYF. The CDR3 coding sequence is TGTGCCAGCAGCCCGGGACAGGGACTCACCTACGAGCAGTACTTC.

This clonotype appeared many times. The chain carries TRBV29-1 and TRBJ2-7; D not certain. The germline CDR1 and CDR2 sequences are SQVTM and ANQGSEA. The CDR3 length is 11 residues. With 7 bases removed from V and 3 bases from J, the gap between germline ends came to 10 bases. CDR3 region: CSASLGYEQYF. As DNA, the CDR3 is TGCAGCGCCAGCCTAGGCTACGAGCAGTACTTC.

This clonotype was seen repeatedly, ten times or more. The chain uses TRBV9 and TRBJ2-5, with 7 bases identical to TRBD2. The junction had 4 bases not matched to a gene; V was cut back by 1 base and J by 4 bases. The CDR3 runs to 14 residues. From germline, CDR1 is SGDLS and CDR2 YYNGEE. The DNA of the CDR3 is TGTGCCAGCAGCGTAAGGCCGGGAGGAGAGACCCAGTACTTC. This codes for CASSVRPGGETQYF. Full variable domain (rest looked up from reference TRBV9 and TRBJ2-5): DSGVTQTPKHLITATGQRVTLRCSPRSGDLSVYWYQQSLDQGLQFLIQYYNGEERAKGNILERFSAQQFPDLHSELNLSSLELGDSALYFCASSVRPGGETQYFGPGTRLLVL.

This clonotype has a count of ten or more. The J gene is TRBJ2-7, the V gene TRBV5-1, with D perhaps TRBD2 (5 bases). CDR3 length equals 13 residues. V was trimmed by 2 bases and J by 4 bases, leaving 10 bases between them. Germline CDR1 is SGHRS and CDR2 is YFSETQ. The CDR3 here is CASSFGVLYEQYF. CDR3 DNA sequence: TGCGCCAGCAGCTTCGGGGTTCTTTACGAGCAGTACTTC.

This clonotype was seen many times. This sequence joins TRBV29-1 and TRBJ2-3; D is unresolved. The germline gives CDR1 SQVTM, CDR2 ANQGSEA. The CDR3 consists of 15 residues. V shed 7 bases and J shed 1 base, with 18 bases lying between them. CDR3 DNA: TGCAGCGCCCCCTCTTCGGCCTGGGGCACAGATACGCAGTATTTT. This gives the protein CSAPSSAWGTDTQYF.

This clonotype was observed a few times. The chain combines TRBV28 with TRBJ2-7; D possibly uses TRBD1 or TRBD2 (5 bases each). The germline CDR1 and CDR2 sequences are MDHEN and SYDVKM. V lost 2 bases and J lost 7, with 15 bases in between. The CDR3 loop spans 14 amino acids. The CDR3 is CASSLRSGSYEQYF. The CDR3 nucleotides are TGTGCCAGCAGTTTAAGGTCAGGGAGTTATGAGCAGTACTTC.

This clonotype was detected many times. The J gene is TRBJ2-7, the V gene TRBV6-5, with D maybe TRBD2 (5 bases). CDR1 is MNHEY, CDR2 SVGAGI, per germline. V was clipped by 8 bases and J by 3 bases, with 5 bases between them. This CDR3 is built from 10 residues. The CDR3 sequence: CASGLYEQYF. The CDR3 nucleotides read TGTGCCAGCGGACTCTACGAGCAGTACTTC.

In this sample, this clonotype is medium-sized. The V gene is TRBV7-9, the J gene TRBJ1-1, with unresolved D. Trimming left V 5 bases short and J 6 bases short, with 16 bases between. This CDR3 region has 14 residues. CDR1 is SEHNR and CDR2 is FQNEAQ in the germline V gene (reference sequence). The CDR3 here is CASSPPDRVAEAFF. The CDR3 DNA follows: TGTGCCAGCAGCCCCCCAGACCGTGTGGCTGAAGCTTTCTTT.

This clonotype occurred many times. This chain connects TRBV28 to TRBJ2-3; D is undetermined. CDR1 is MDHEN and CDR2 is SYDVKM in the germline V gene. V was pared by 10 bases and J by 3 bases, with 17 bases between. This CDR3 has 14 amino acids. The CDR3 spells CAISEAHPTDTQYF. The CDR3 nucleotides are TGTGCCATAAGTGAGGCACACCCGACAGATACGCAGTATTTT.

This clonotype showed up many times. The V and J genes are TRBV9 and TRBJ1-2, with 8 bases aligning to TRBD1. CDR1 SGDLS and CDR2 YYNGEE come from the germline V gene. CDR3 length equals 13 residues. V gave up 6 bases and J gave up 6 bases; unmatched junction bases: 7. The CDR3 here is CASTLDRGDGYTF. The CDR3 nucleotides read TGTGCCAGCACCCTCGACAGGGGTGATGGCTACACCTTC.

This clonotype was observed at least ten times. The chain recombines TRBV7-9 with TRBJ2-2; TRBD1 or TRBD2 may be the D gene (5 bases each). Germline values: CDR1 SEHNR, CDR2 FQNEAQ (reference sequence). This CDR3 is 15 amino acids long. V lost 6 bases, J lost 4 bases, and 15 bases lay in between. CDR3 DNA: TGTGCCAGCAGGGGTGACGCGAGGGGCACCGGGGAGCTGTTTTTT. As protein: CASRGDARGTGELFF.

CDR3 nucleotides: TGTGCCAGTAGTCCCAGGTCACACTGCCCCCACGAGCAGTACTTC. Its protein product is CASSPRSHCPHEQYF. V and J are TRBV19 and TRBJ2-7; the D is unclear. The CDR3 totals 15 residues. V dropped 5 bases and J dropped 5 bases, with 19 bases sitting between them. Germline CDR1 and CDR2: LNHDA and SQIVND (reference sequence). Using reference TRBV19 and TRBJ2-7 for the parts outside the CDR3, the full variable domain is DGGITQSPKYLFRKEGQNVTLSCEQNLNHDAMYWYRQDPGQGLRLIYYSQIVNDFQKGDIAEGYSVSREKKESFPLTVTSAQKNPTAFYLCASSPRSHCPHEQYFGPGTRLTVT.

Details on this clonotype: With a much larger clone just one base away, this may be a read error. Here the CDR3 DNA reads TGCAGCGTACAGGCTCTCCGGGATGAAGCTTTCTTT. It yields the protein CSVQALRDEAFF. V and J are TRBV29-1 and TRBJ1-1; a possible D gene is TRBD1 (5 bases). CDR3 length equals 12 residues. Trimming pared 6 bases from V and 7 bases from J, leaving 15 bases between. The V gene's germline CDR1 is SQVTM and CDR2 ANQGSEA.

This clonotype was seen many times. The chain recombines TRBV7-2 with TRBJ2-3; 8 bases fit TRBD1. This CDR3 is 16 amino acids long. Germline-derived CDR1 and CDR2 are SGHTA and FQGNSA. Losses at the gene ends were 5 bases for V and 7 bases for J; bases not matched to a gene: 14. The CDR3 protein is CASSKRTGLGINTQYF. The DNA for the CDR3 is TGTGCCAGCAGCAAGCGGACAGGGCTGGGGATAAATACGCAGTATTTT.

In its sample, this clonotype was seen a few times. This chain uses TRBV20-1 with TRBJ1-1; D might be TRBD1 (5 bases). The CDR3 totals 14 residues. Per the germline V gene, CDR1 is DFQATT and CDR2 is SNEGSKA (reference sequence). V was trimmed by 1 base and J by 4 bases, leaving 13 bases between them. CDR3 bases: TGCAGTGCTAGAGCGGCAGGGAGAGGCACTGAAGCTTTCTTT. This gives the protein CSARAAGRGTEAFF.

This clonotype was found many times. The chain uses TRBV14 and TRBJ2-7; 9 nucleotides line up with TRBD1. Germline trimming cut 5 bases from V and 7 bases from J; bases unmatched to any gene: 12. Germline values: CDR1 SGHDN, CDR2 FVKESK. The CDR3 sequence is 15 residues long. The CDR3 nucleotides are TGTGCCAGCAGCGATCGCCTACAGGGGGCGGGTGAGCAGTACTTC. Its protein product is CASSDRLQGAGEQYF.